This TCR beta chain was recovered during a study of T cell responses to AZD1222 COVID-19 vaccine. Trimming removed 0 bases from V and 7 bases from J, with 11 bases in between. This CDR3 region has 14 residues. Germline CDR1 SGDLS, CDR2 YYNGEE. Some clones are missing from TCRdb's copy, which holds only in-frame ones; the method was immunoSEQ multiplex PCR. The sample carries about 120,000 clones, 80% to 90% recorded once. As to this clone: Its antigen is still unknown.

Findings of the study overall: Repertoire sampling occurred only after the peak T cell response.

The chain is built from TRBV9 and TRBJ2-1, with D perhaps matching TRBD2 (6 bases). The sequencing here drew on peripheral blood, taken on day 0 of AZD1222 vaccination. The receptor was isolated from an adult in good health. CDR3 bases: TGTGCCAGCAGCGTAGAAGATAGCGGTAATGAGCAGTTCTTC. As protein: CASSVEDSGNEQFF.